Below are 23 T cell receptor beta chains sequenced from a single sample in a study of preoperative IRX-2 immunotherapy in early breast cancer. Specified treatment: preoperative locoregional IRX-2 cytokine immunotherapy. TCRdb's table, derived via immunoSEQ multiplex PCR, lists solely in-frame clones and lacks some. The data contain over 60,000 clones, roughly 95% of them singletons. Collection took place from a patient treated with IRX-2 immunotherapy. Receptors were obtained from a human donor with breast cancer.

The gene calls are TRBV5-6 and TRBJ1-2, with D uncertain. The CDR3 runs 14 residues. Trimming stripped 4 bases from V and 0 bases from J, with 10 bases between. The V gene's germline CDR1 is SGHDT and CDR2 YYEEEE. As DNA, the CDR3 is TGTGCCAGCAGCCCTGGTGGAGCTAACTATGGCTACACCTTC. This encodes CASSPGGANYGYTF.

The V gene is TRBV2, the J gene TRBJ1-5, with TRBD1 matching over 7 bases. Germline V CDR1 and CDR2: SNHLY, FYNNEI. Germline trimming cut 4 bases from V and 3 bases from J; bases unmatched to any gene: 6. The CDR3 has 15 residues. The CDR3 region is CASSADGQDNQPQHF. The CDR3 nucleotides read TGTGCCAGCAGTGCCGACGGACAGGACAATCAGCCCCAGCATTTT.

The V call is TRBV5-1, the J call TRBJ2-5; D not resolved. Deletions cut 0 bases from V and 1 base from J, with 10 bases between. The CDR3 runs to 15 residues. In germline, CDR1 is SGHRS, CDR2 YFSETQ. The CDR3 sequence is CASSLARILQETQYF. In nucleotides, the CDR3 is TGCGCCAGCAGCTTGGCGCGGATTCTCCAAGAGACCCAGTACTTC.

The chain employs TRBV6-6 and TRBJ2-1, with TRBD1 identical over 7 bases. With 5 bases clipped from V and 2 bases from J, the junction kept 0 bases outside the gene matches. The germline V gene encodes CDR1 MNHNY and CDR2 SVGAGI (reference sequence). This CDR3 has 13 residues. The CDR3 nucleotides are TGTGCCAGCAGTGGGACAGCCTACAATGAGCAGTTCTTC. This sequence encodes CASSGTAYNEQFF.

This chain uses TRBV4-2 with TRBJ2-1; 7 bases are a match to TRBD2. CDR3 size: 15 residues. The V gene end was trimmed by 1 base and the J gene end by 3 bases; junction bases not matched to a gene: 3. Germline CDR1 is LGHNA and CDR2 is YNFKEQ. The CDR3 nucleotides are TGTGCCAGCAGCCAAGCGGGAGGCTTCTACAATGAGCAGTTCTTC. It is translated as CASSQAGGFYNEQFF.

The gene calls are TRBV28 and TRBJ2-4; the D is unclear. The length of the CDR3 is 18 residues. Trimming removed 3 bases from V and 0 bases from J, with 18 bases in between. Per the germline V gene, CDR1 is MDHEN and CDR2 is SYDVKM. CDR3 sequence (DNA): TGTGCCAGCAGTTTCCAACCGCCGGGCCTATTAGCCAAAAACATTCAGTACTTC. Its translation: CASSFQPPGLLAKNIQYF.

The chain has TRBV28 and TRBJ1-6; no clear D. The germline V gene encodes CDR1 MDHEN and CDR2 SYDVKM. V lost 8 bases and J 6 bases, leaving 14 bases between the germline ends. The CDR3 extends over 14 amino acids. The CDR3 bases are TGTGCCAGCTCTAGACCGTTGGGTAATTCACCCCTCCACTTT. Its protein is CASSRPLGNSPLHF.

The chain joins TRBV7-9 to TRBJ1-3, with TRBD1 matching over 11 bases. Per germline, CDR1 SEHNR and CDR2 FQNEAQ (reference sequence). Trimming at V came to 3 bases and at J to 4 bases, leaving 5 bases not matched to a gene. The CDR3 covers 16 residues. The DNA of the CDR3 is TGTGCCAGCAGCTTCCCGGGACAGGGGGAGGGAAACACCATATATTTT. Translated: CASSFPGQGEGNTIYF.

This chain links TRBV18 with TRBJ2-6; 7 bases map to TRBD1. J lost 2 bases, V lost 2 bases, and 0 bases had no gene match. Germline CDR1 reads KGHSH; CDR2 reads LQKENI. The CDR3 has 15 amino acids. The CDR3 DNA is TGTGCCAGCTCACCAGACAGGGCTGGGGCCAACGTCCTGACTTTC. Translated, it gives CASSPDRAGANVLTF. Complete variable domain (other parts from reference TRBV18 and TRBJ2-6): NAGVMQNPRHLVRRRGQEARLRCSPMKGHSHVYWYRQLPEEGLKFMVYLQKENIIDESGMPKERFSAEFPKEGPSILRIQQVVRGDSAAYFCASSPDRAGANVLTFGAGSRLTVL.

The chain employs TRBV19 and TRBJ2-1; 9 bases are a match to TRBD2. The junction had 14 bases not matched to a gene; V was cut back by 10 bases and J by 1 base. The CDR3 is made up of 17 amino acids. Per the germline V gene, CDR1 is LNHDA and CDR2 is SQIVND (reference sequence). CDR3: CATQEGSGRFSYNEQFF. The CDR3 region has the DNA TGTGCCACTCAAGAGGGTAGCGGGAGATTTTCCTACAATGAGCAGTTCTTC.

This chain connects TRBV18 to TRBJ1-4; possible D gene TRBD1, 5 bases. V gave up 3 bases and J gave up 6 bases, with 11 bases separating them. This CDR3 is built from 14 residues. Germline CDR1 KGHSH, CDR2 LQKENI. In DNA form, the CDR3 reads TGTGCCAGCTCACCCCAGGGCGGTGATGAAAAACTGTTTTTT. Protein product: CASSPQGGDEKLFF. Combining the CDR3 with reference TRBV18 and TRBJ1-4 gives the whole variable domain NAGVMQNPRHLVRRRGQEARLRCSPMKGHSHVYWYRQLPEEGLKFMVYLQKENIIDESGMPKERFSAEFPKEGPSILRIQQVVRGDSAAYFCASSPQGGDEKLFFGSGTQLSVL.

This chain links TRBV7-7 with TRBJ2-5, with D possibly TRBD1 on 5 matching bases. The CDR3 is 13 amino acids. CDR1 and CDR2 (germline): SSHAT, FNYEAQ (reference sequence). Trimming took off 8 bases at V and 9 bases at J, with 19 bases between the two ends. CDR3 bases: TGTGCCAGCGGGCAGACTCAGGGCCGGGCCCAGTACTTC. Its translation is CASGQTQGRAQYF.

This clone was picked up a small number of times. The V gene is TRBV5-1, the J gene TRBJ1-1; no definite D call. V lost 1 base and J 8 bases, leaving 12 bases between the germline ends. The germline CDR1 and CDR2 sequences are SGHRS and YFSETQ. CDR3 length equals 13 residues. CDR3 DNA sequence: TGCGCCAGCAGCTTGAACGGGATTGCGGAAGCTTTCTTT. Amino acid sequence: CASSLNGIAEAFF.

The chain uses TRBV6-5 and TRBJ1-2, with TRBD1 identical over 9 bases. The V segment lost 5 bases and the J segment 7 bases; nucleotides outside the gene matches: 11. The germline CDR1 and CDR2 sequences are MNHEY and SVGAGI. The CDR3 is 15 residues long. The CDR3 DNA is TGTGCCAGCAGTCCCTCACGGGACAGGGCTCGTGGCTACACCTTC. Its translation is CASSPSRDRARGYTF.

The chain recombines TRBV5-6 with TRBJ1-2; D unresolved. This CDR3 contains 12 residues. With 5 bases removed from V and 8 bases from J, the gap between germline ends came to 13 bases. From germline, CDR1 is SGHDT and CDR2 YYEEEE. The CDR3 here is CASSLTDGGYTF. Written as DNA, the CDR3 is TGTGCCAGCAGTTTGACCGACGGAGGCTACACCTTC.

The V gene is TRBV7-9, the J gene TRBJ2-5, with 8 bases aligning to TRBD2. Germline values: CDR1 SEHNR, CDR2 FQNEAQ (reference sequence). The CDR3 consists of 15 residues. Unmatched junction bases numbered 5, after V lost 3 bases and J lost 2 bases. CDR3 loop: CASSFGGGRQETQYF. CDR3 sequence (DNA): TGTGCCAGCAGCTTCGGCGGGGGGAGACAAGAGACCCAGTACTTC.

J is TRBJ2-7 and V is TRBV19, with 8 bases identical to TRBD1. Trimming cost V 3 bases and J 6 bases; bases outside gene matches: 13. CDR3 length: 16 amino acids. CDR1 LNHDA and CDR2 SQIVND come from the germline V gene (reference sequence). The CDR3 nucleotides read TGTGCCAGTAGTATCGCCCACAGGGGGTCTCACGCCGAGCAGTACTTC. This translates into CASSIAHRGSHAEQYF.

This rearrangement joins TRBV6-5 to TRBJ2-7; 11 bases map to TRBD2. The germline V gene encodes CDR1 MNHEY and CDR2 SVGAGI. V lost 5 bases, J lost 4 bases, and 4 bases stayed unmatched. CDR3 length equals 14 residues. The CDR3 nucleotides are TGTGCCAGCAGTGTTAGCGGGGGGGCTTACGAGCAGTACTTC. This gives the protein CASSVSGGAYEQYF.

V gene TRBV6-6 combines with J gene TRBJ2-5, with D possibly being TRBD1 (5 bases). The CDR3 sequence is 14 residues long. V dropped 4 bases and J dropped 1 base, with 10 bases sitting between them. Germline V gene lookup returns CDR1 MNHNY and CDR2 SVGAGI (reference sequence). The CDR3 loop is CASSLTASQETQYF. CDR3 DNA: TGTGCCAGCAGTTTGACAGCGAGCCAAGAGACCCAGTACTTC.

DNA for the CDR3: TGTGCCAGCAGTCTCCGCGGGACAGGGTATAATTCACCCCTCCACTTT. It specifies CASSLRGTGYNSPLHF. The V gene is TRBV27, the J gene TRBJ1-6; 9 nucleotides align to TRBD1. Germline-derived CDR1 and CDR2 are MNHEY and SMNVEV (reference sequence). The CDR3 contains 16 residues. The trim removed 5 bases at V and 4 bases at J, leaving 6 bases unmatched.

The CDR3 DNA reads as TGTGCCAGCAGCGCGGGCGCGGATGGCTACGAGCAGTACTTC. Protein sequence: CASSAGADGYEQYF. The chain has TRBV9 and TRBJ2-7; D unresolved. Germline V CDR1 and CDR2: SGDLS, YYNGEE. V gave up 3 bases and J gave up 3 bases, with 13 bases separating them. CDR3 length equals 14 residues.

The chain is built from TRBV6-1 and TRBJ1-2, with a possible D match to TRBD1 (5 bases). The germline CDR1 and CDR2 sequences are MNHNS and SASEGT. V gave up 8 bases and J gave up 4 bases, with 14 bases separating them. CDR3 length: 13 residues. The DNA for the CDR3 is TGTGCCAGCCGAGCCGGGACGGCCTATGGCTACACCTTC. It specifies CASRAGTAYGYTF.

This clone was recorded once. V usage is TRBV5-5 and J usage is TRBJ1-2; weak D call: TRBD1 (5 bases). The CDR3 spans 14 residues. Germline assignment: CDR1 SGHKS and CDR2 YYEKEE (reference sequence). V lost 1 base and J lost 6, with 13 bases in between. The CDR3: CASSLWGEVDGYTF. CDR3 DNA sequence: TGTGCCAGCAGCTTGTGGGGGGAGGTCGATGGCTACACCTTC.